One sample yielded the 22 T cell receptor beta chains listed below, sequenced in a study of T cell repertoires in cytomegalovirus infection (dated by TCRdb to the late 2010s). According to the study, the label for this sample's treatment or condition signals: in vitro stimulation with specific CMV peptide epitopes to enrich CMV-specific T cells. TCRdb shows the sequencer as Illumina HiSeq 1500. The public sequencing data were trimmed at Q25 with fastp and processed into clonotypes with MiXCR by TCRdb, which kept only in-frame beta chains. Each entry is one CDR3 protein sequence, shown with its most common DNA and genes. This sample holds about 310,000 distinct CDR3 sequences; around 25% were observed only once. 13% of the sample comes from the top ten. Antigens of these TCRs are unknown. Sample: cultured PBMCs, taken from culture after CMV antigen stimulation. Receptor source: a human donor in good health (CMV status not recorded). Some clones in this sample may be carry-over from other donors' samples.

This clonotype has only one observation. For the CDR3, the DNA is TGTGCCAGTAGTAGCCCGGACAGGCGGGATAGCAATCAGCCCCAGCATTTT. This gives the protein CASSSPDRRDSNQPQHF. V usage is TRBV19 and J usage is TRBJ1-5; 7 nucleotides align to TRBD1. CDR3 size: 17 residues. Trimming cost V 4 bases and J 0 bases; bases outside gene matches: 9. Germline CDR1 and CDR2: LNHDA and SQIVND (reference sequence).

In its sample, this clonotype was seen many times. The chain carries TRBV7-9 and TRBJ1-5, with TRBD1 matching over 7 bases. This CDR3 is built from 13 residues. With 5 bases clipped from V and 7 bases from J, the junction kept 5 bases outside the gene matches. Germline V gene lookup returns CDR1 SEHNR and CDR2 FQNEAQ (reference sequence). CDR3 in DNA: TGTGCCAGCAGCCCACAGGGGAGGCAGCCCCAGCATTTT. Translation gives CASSPQGRQPQHF.

In this sample, this clonotype turned up many times. The rearrangement links TRBV5-8 to TRBJ1-2; D might be TRBD1 (5 bases). The CDR3 contains 13 residues. Germline lookup yields CDR1 SGHTS and CDR2 YDEGEE. The germline V and J ends were trimmed by 7 bases and 4 bases, with 14 bases remaining between them. The CDR3 nucleotides read TGTGCCAGCCTGGGGGGATTTCGCTATGGCTACACCTTC. Translating it yields CASLGGFRYGYTF.

The V call is TRBV7-3, the J call TRBJ2-1; 7 positions agree with TRBD1. This CDR3 spans 15 amino acids. V trimming: 5 bases; J trimming: 6 bases; junction bases outside the gene matches: 10. Germline assignment: CDR1 SGHTA and CDR2 FQGTGA. The CDR3 region is CASSQIQGWGNEQFF. CDR3 coding DNA: TGTGCCAGCAGCCAAATACAGGGGTGGGGCAATGAGCAGTTCTTC.

The chain combines TRBV27 with TRBJ2-7, with D possibly TRBD2 on 6 matching bases. Trimming removed 8 bases at V and 0 bases at J, with 35 bases between. CDR3 length: 21 residues. The V gene's germline CDR1 is MNHEY and CDR2 SMNVEV (reference sequence). The CDR3 spells CASHPQGGEFPRVAVSYEQYV. The CDR3 nucleotides are TGTGCCAGCCACCCCCAAGGAGGGGAATTTCCCCGTGTAGCCGTCTCCTACGAGCAGTACGTC.

This clonotype was counted ten times or more. The CDR3 sequence: CASSLSGIAGVGQETQYF. CDR3 DNA: TGTGCCAGCAGCTTATCCGGGATAGCGGGAGTGGGACAAGAGACCCAGTACTTC. The chain recombines TRBV7-2 with TRBJ2-5, with 9 positions matching TRBD2. CDR3 length equals 18 residues. Germline loops: CDR1 SGHTA, CDR2 FQGNSA. V dropped 2 bases and J dropped 2; count of bases not matched to a gene: 12. Combining the CDR3 with reference TRBV7-2 and TRBJ2-5 gives the whole variable domain GAGVSQSPSNKVTEKGKDVELRCDPISGHTALYWYRQSLGQGLEFLIYFQGNSAPDKSGLPSDRFSAERTGGSVSTLTIQRTQQEDSAVYLCASSLSGIAGVGQETQYFGPGTRLLVL.

The chain is built from TRBV7-4 and TRBJ2-7; D gene unclear. Germline CDR1 SGHVT, CDR2 SQSDAQ. The CDR3 is 12 residues long. Between the trimmed V and J ends, which lost 5 bases and 2 bases, there was a span of 7 bases. The CDR3 nucleotides are TGTGCCAGCAGCACGGTGGCCTACGAGCAGTACTTC. Its translation: CASSTVAYEQYF.

This clonotype was found many times. This sequence joins TRBV7-2 and TRBJ2-1, with 7 nucleotides matching TRBD2. Germline V CDR1 and CDR2: SGHTA, FQGNSA. The junction had 15 bases not matched to a gene; V was cut back by 6 bases and J by 7 bases. The CDR3 extends over 16 amino acids. This CDR3 is CASRASAGVARNEQFF. DNA of the CDR3: TGTGCCAGCAGAGCGAGCGCGGGAGTGGCGCGGAATGAGCAGTTCTTC.

This clonotype was recorded at least ten times. This rearrangement joins TRBV4-1 to TRBJ1-2; no firm D call. The CDR3 is 15 amino acids. V was shortened by 9 bases and J by 1 base, with 18 bases between the two germline ends. Germline CDR1 MGHRA, CDR2 YSYEKL. This CDR3 is CASSKGSKDNYGYTF. Here the CDR3 DNA reads TGCGCCAGTAGTAAGGGCAGCAAGGATAACTATGGCTACACCTTC.

In its sample, this clonotype was seen a few times. The rearrangement joins TRBV6-6 to TRBJ1-5; D might be TRBD1 (5 bases). V lost 6 bases and J lost 0, with 9 bases in between. CDR1 is MNHNY and CDR2 is SVGAGI in the germline V gene (reference sequence). CDR3 length: 14 amino acids. CDR3 DNA: TGTGCCAGCAGCCAGGGTTATAGCAATCAGCCCCAGCATTTT. It codes for CASSQGYSNQPQHF.

This clonotype was seen ten or more times. The chain is built from TRBV7-8 and TRBJ2-1, with 9 bases fitting TRBD1. The CDR3 spans 16 residues. Germline V CDR1 and CDR2: SGHVS, FQNEAQ. V shed 1 base, J shed 4 bases, and the junction held 5 bases outside the gene matches. The CDR3 region has the DNA TGTGCCAGCAGCTTAGTTTGGGACAGGGCTTACAATGAGCAGTTCTTC. Protein: CASSLVWDRAYNEQFF.

As DNA, the CDR3 is TGTGCCAGCAGTGGGTACTACGAGCAGTACTTC. Residues: CASSGYYEQYF. The V gene is TRBV25-1, the J gene TRBJ2-7; D ambiguous. The CDR3 is made up of 11 amino acids. The V gene's germline CDR1 is MGHDK and CDR2 SYGVNS. With 4 bases removed from V and 3 bases from J, the gap between germline ends came to 4 bases.

In its sample, this clonotype was seen a few times. The chain combines TRBV5-6 with TRBJ2-5, with 10 bases matching TRBD1. The germline gives CDR1 SGHDT, CDR2 YYEEEE. Germline trimming cut 5 bases from V and 5 bases from J; bases unmatched to any gene: 9. The CDR3 contains 15 residues. CDR3 in amino acids: CASSADRGLGETQYF. DNA of the CDR3: TGTGCCAGCAGTGCTGACAGGGGGCTAGGCGAGACCCAGTACTTC.

This clonotype was picked up a small number of times. The chain is built from TRBV6-1 and TRBJ2-1; D possibly corresponds to TRBD2 (6 bases). The CDR3 runs 15 residues. Trimming pared 1 base from V and 12 bases from J, leaving 19 bases between. CDR1 is MNHNS, CDR2 SASEGT, per germline. The CDR3 sequence: CASSEGRLAAKWQFF. CDR3 coding DNA: TGTGCCAGCAGTGAAGGAAGGTTAGCGGCAAAGTGGCAGTTCTTC.

This clonotype was counted a few times. V gene TRBV7-2 combines with J gene TRBJ2-1, with TRBD1 identical over 7 bases. The CDR3 consists of 12 residues. The germline V gene has CDR1 SGHTA and CDR2 FQGNSA. V lost 4 bases to trimming and J lost 8 bases; unmatched junction nucleotides: 2. The CDR3 nucleotides read TGTGCCAGCAGCTCACAGGGGTATGAGCAGTTCTTC. Translating it yields CASSSQGYEQFF.

This clonotype appeared many times. This rearrangement joins TRBV7-8 to TRBJ2-1; perhaps TRBD2 as D (6 bases). Per the germline V gene, CDR1 is SGHVS and CDR2 is FQNEAQ. The CDR3 length is 16 residues. V lost 2 bases to trimming and J lost 4 bases, with 15 bases between them. In DNA form, the CDR3 reads TGTGCCAGCAGCTTAAAATCGGGAGATTCATACAATGAGCAGTTCTTC. Its translation: CASSLKSGDSYNEQFF. Using reference TRBV7-8 and TRBJ2-1 for the parts outside the CDR3, the full variable domain is GAGVSQSPRYKVAKRGQDVALRCDPISGHVSLFWYQQALGQGPEFLTYFQNEAQLDKSGLPSDRFFAERPEGSVSTLKIQRTQQEDSAVYLCASSLKSGDSYNEQFFGPGTRLTVL.

The rearrangement links TRBV5-4 to TRBJ1-6; D is perhaps TRBD1 (6 bases). The CDR3 length is 14 residues. Trimming removed 0 bases from V and 9 bases from J, with 10 bases in between. Germline values: CDR1 SGHNT, CDR2 YYREEE (reference sequence). The CDR3 DNA is TGTGCCAGCAGCTTGGAGGGAGGGGGTTCACCCCTCCACTTT. Protein sequence: CASSLEGGGSPLHF.

The chain is built from TRBV6-1 and TRBJ1-1, with TRBD1 as a possible D gene (5 bases). The CDR3 spans 14 residues. The germline CDR1 and CDR2 sequences are MNHNS and SASEGT. With 5 bases removed from V and 1 base from J, the gap between germline ends came to 11 bases. CDR3 sequence reads: CASSLDKPNTEAFF. Here the CDR3 DNA reads TGTGCCAGCAGTTTGGACAAGCCGAACACTGAAGCTTTCTTT.

This chain joins TRBV7-2 and TRBJ1-5, with 7 bases identical to TRBD1. The CDR3 totals 13 residues. Germline V gives CDR1 SGHTA, CDR2 FQGNSA. V lost 5 bases, J lost 8 bases, and 6 bases stayed unmatched. In DNA, the CDR3 is TGTGCCAGCAGCCCGACAGGGTTCAAGCCCCAGCATTTT. The encoded protein is CASSPTGFKPQHF. The complete variable domain, with remaining parts taken from reference TRBV7-2 and TRBJ1-5, reads GAGVSQSPSNKVTEKGKDVELRCDPISGHTALYWYRQSLGQGLEFLIYFQGNSAPDKSGLPSDRFSAERTGGSVSTLTIQRTQQEDSAVYLCASSPTGFKPQHFGDGTRLSIL.

The V and J genes are TRBV30 and TRBJ2-2; D not resolved. Germline V gives CDR1 GTSNPN, CDR2 SVGIG (reference sequence). The CDR3 length is 13 residues. Trimming cost V 7 bases and J 0 bases, with 9 bases left between them. CDR3 amino acids: CALKTANTGELFF. The CDR3 coding sequence is TGTGCCTTGAAGACGGCGAACACCGGGGAGCTGTTTTTT.

The rearrangement uses TRBV9 and TRBJ1-1, with TRBD1 matching over 7 bases. Germline V gives CDR1 SGDLS, CDR2 YYNGEE. With 3 bases clipped from V and 7 bases from J, the junction kept 30 bases outside the gene matches. The CDR3 length is 21 residues. CDR3 bases: TGTGCCAGCAGCGCCGCGGGGGACAGCACTCGTTCGCGAGGGCACGAGGATGAAGCTTTCTTT. It encodes CASSAAGDSTRSRGHEDEAFF.

As for this clonotype: A read error is possible here, since a much larger clone lies one base away. This sequence joins TRBV19 and TRBJ1-2; 9 bases align to TRBD1. This CDR3 region has 18 residues. Germline V gene data show CDR1 as LNHDA and CDR2 as SQIVND (reference sequence). Trimming removed 6 bases from V and 6 bases from J; junction bases left unmatched: 20. The CDR3: CASRLSSGTGTPRDGYTF. CDR3 nucleotides: TGTGCCAGTAGACTTTCTTCCGGGACAGGGACCCCCAGGGATGGCTACACCTTC.